These 16 T cell receptor beta chains were all obtained from the same sample, sequenced in a study of blood T cells in healthy people across ages. Alongside a J-beta primer mix, a sample-barcoded 5' primer served in a second PCR lasting 7 to 11 cycles. TCRdb passed the 5' RACE reads through MiXCR, listing each CDR3 protein once. The table records 1.8 million or so distinct CDR3 sequences, roughly two fifths of them present only once. Sequencing was carried out using blood. The receptor source for this set is a human donor in good health.

The rearrangement links TRBV7-9 to TRBJ1-1, with D uncertain. V was pared by 1 base and J by 1 base, with 10 bases between. The germline gives CDR1 SEHNR, CDR2 FQNEAQ (reference sequence). This CDR3 region has 15 residues. The CDR3 nucleotides read TGTGCCAGCAGCTTAGTCGGGTACGGGAACACTGAAGCTTTCTTT. Translating it yields CASSLVGYGNTEAFF.

The sample holds a few counts of this clonotype. This chain joins TRBV5-1 and TRBJ2-7; a weak D match, TRBD2 (6 bases). The CDR3 extends over 15 amino acids. Germline values: CDR1 SGHRS, CDR2 YFSETQ. The V and J ends lost 1 base and 4 bases respectively, with 15 bases between them. CDR3 in amino acids: CASSLSPSGAYEQYF. The CDR3 region has the DNA TGCGCCAGCAGCTTGAGCCCCTCGGGAGCTTACGAGCAGTACTTC.

This chain connects TRBV2 to TRBJ2-7, with a weak D call TRBD2 (7 bases). CDR1 SNHLY and CDR2 FYNNEI come from the germline V gene. Deletions cut 1 base from V and 5 bases from J, with 21 bases between. CDR3 length: 17 amino acids. CDR3 nucleotide sequence: TGTGCCAGCAGTGAAGGTTCGCTGAAAACAGGGAGGGACGAGCAGTACTTC. Protein sequence: CASSEGSLKTGRDEQYF.

V and J are TRBV20-1 and TRBJ2-1, with TRBD2 as a possible D gene (6 bases). CDR1 and CDR2 (germline): DFQATT, SNEGSKA (reference sequence). Trimming shortened V by 6 bases and J by 4 bases, and 22 bases separated the two germline ends. The CDR3 spans 16 residues. CDR3 DNA: TGCAGTGCCCCCTTTGACTCACTCGGAGGGTACAATGAGCAGTTCTTC. Translating it yields CSAPFDSLGGYNEQFF.

This clonotype occurred a few times. The chain joins TRBV11-3 to TRBJ2-1; a possible D gene is TRBD2 (5 bases). This CDR3 region has 18 residues. The germline V gene has CDR1 SGHNT and CDR2 YENEEA. V lost 5 bases to trimming and J lost 0 bases, with 20 bases between them. The CDR3 DNA reads as TGTGCCAGCAGCCCTCCCCCGGACTGGGGTAGCTCCTACAATGAGCAGTTCTTC. Amino acids: CASSPPPDWGSSYNEQFF.

V usage is TRBV2 and J usage is TRBJ2-7; D possibly corresponds to TRBD1 (5 bases). Germline V CDR1 and CDR2: SNHLY, FYNNEI. The CDR3 sequence is 14 residues long. Trimming shortened V by 6 bases and J by 1 base, and 13 bases separated the two germline ends. The CDR3 DNA sequence: TGTGCCAGCAGAGAGGACCGACAGTCCTACGAGCAGTACTTC. This encodes CASREDRQSYEQYF.

This clonotype was detected only a few times. This rearrangement joins TRBV5-1 to TRBJ2-1; D is possibly TRBD1 (5 bases). CDR1 SGHRS and CDR2 YFSETQ come from the germline V gene. Trimming shortened V by 0 bases and J by 2 bases, and 12 bases separated the two germline ends. The CDR3 loop spans 16 amino acids. The CDR3 sequence: CASSLEGSDAYNEQFF. The CDR3, as DNA: TGCGCCAGCAGCTTGGAGGGGTCAGACGCCTACAATGAGCAGTTCTTC. Drawing the rest from reference TRBV5-1 and TRBJ2-1, the complete variable domain is KAGVTQTPRYLIKTRGQQVTLSCSPISGHRSVSWYQQTPGQGLQFLFEYFSETQRNKGNFPGRFSGRQFSNSRSEMNVSTLELGDSALYLCASSLEGSDAYNEQFFGPGTRLTVL.

This clonotype has more than one count but fewer than ten. CDR3 sequence (DNA): TGTGCCAGCAGCTTGGGCTGGGGGGATAACACTGAAGCTTTCTTT. Encoded protein: CASSLGWGDNTEAFF. V gene TRBV5-5 combines with J gene TRBJ1-1; D perhaps matches TRBD1 (5 bases). With 0 bases removed from V and 2 bases from J, the gap between germline ends came to 11 bases. The germline CDR1 and CDR2 sequences are SGHKS and YYEKEE (reference sequence). The CDR3 is made up of 15 amino acids. Together with reference TRBV5-5 and TRBJ1-1, the CDR3 gives the full variable domain: DAGVTQSPTHLIKTRGQQVTLRCSPISGHKSVSWYQQVLGQGPQFIFQYYEKEERGRGNFPDRFSARQFPNYSSELNVNALLLGDSALYLCASSLGWGDNTEAFFGQGTRLTVV.

This clonotype has only a few counts. The chain has TRBV7-2 and TRBJ2-4; 16 bases align to TRBD2. The DNA end is a closer match to TRBJ2-7, so the J assignment may be wrong. The CDR3 totals 19 residues. Per germline, CDR1 SGHTA and CDR2 FQGNSA. The CDR3 protein is CASSLAPGLAGGHSYEQYF. CDR3 coding DNA: TGTGCCAGCAGCTTAGCGCCGGGACTAGCGGGGGGGCACTCCTACGAGCAGTACTTC.

The chain joins TRBV6-1 to TRBJ1-2; TRBD1 aligns across 8 bases. Germline CDR1 MNHNS, CDR2 SASEGT. The CDR3 covers 12 residues. J was trimmed by 8 bases and V by 7 bases; bases with no gene match: 6. CDR3 amino acids: CASTLDRVGYTF. The DNA of the CDR3 is TGTGCCAGCACTTTGGACAGGGTCGGCTACACCTTC.

This chain uses TRBV7-9 with TRBJ1-2; 8 nucleotides agree with TRBD1. V shed 0 bases and J 3 bases; nucleotides not matched to a gene: 6. This CDR3 contains 16 residues. Germline-derived CDR1 and CDR2 are SEHNR and FQNEAQ (reference sequence). The CDR3 nucleotides are TGTGCCAGCAGCTTAGCGGGGGACAGGTTGGACTATGGCTACACCTTC. Its translation: CASSLAGDRLDYGYTF.

This clonotype was found a few times. The chain employs TRBV12-3 or TRBV12-4 and TRBJ2-1, with 9 positions matching TRBD1. The V and J ends lost 6 bases and 7 bases, in that order; junction bases with no gene match: 7. The CDR3 is made up of 14 amino acids. The CDR3 nucleotides are TGTGCCAGCAGAGTACAGGGGGCGTGGAATGAGCAGTTCTTC. Its protein is CASRVQGAWNEQFF.

This clonotype was recorded a few times. The chain couples TRBV20-1 to TRBJ1-2; D call uncertain. Trimming took 5 bases from V and 6 from J, leaving 13 bases between them. Germline V CDR1 and CDR2: DFQATT, SNEGSKA (reference sequence). This CDR3 region has 12 residues. The CDR3 DNA follows: TGCAGTGCTTCCCCCGATTTTAATGGCTACACCTTC. Encoded protein: CSASPDFNGYTF.

The chain recombines TRBV7-2 with TRBJ1-1; 7 nucleotides match TRBD1. CDR1 is SGHTA, CDR2 FQGNSA, per germline. This CDR3 has 14 residues. V lost 4 bases, J lost 4 bases, and 6 bases stayed unmatched. The CDR3 DNA is TGTGCCAGCAGCTACAGGGGCCCGAGCACTGAAGCTTTCTTT. Amino acid sequence: CASSYRGPSTEAFF.

The rearrangement uses TRBV29-1 and TRBJ1-1, with D possibly matching TRBD1 (5 bases). Germline CDR1 SQVTM, CDR2 ANQGSEA. The CDR3 is 15 residues long. Trimming pared 6 bases from V and 1 base from J, leaving 18 bases between. The CDR3 sequence is CSVSRGGKQNTEAFF. The CDR3 DNA follows: TGCAGCGTCTCCCGGGGGGGGAAGCAGAACACTGAAGCTTTCTTT.

This sequence joins TRBV12-3 or TRBV12-4 and TRBJ1-6; TRBD1 is a possible D gene (5 bases). With 3 bases removed from V and 8 bases from J, the gap between germline ends came to 11 bases. The CDR3 is 14 residues long. The CDR3 is CASSLSGRDSPLHF. The CDR3 bases are TGTGCCAGCAGTTTGTCAGGGAGGGATTCACCCCTCCACTTT.